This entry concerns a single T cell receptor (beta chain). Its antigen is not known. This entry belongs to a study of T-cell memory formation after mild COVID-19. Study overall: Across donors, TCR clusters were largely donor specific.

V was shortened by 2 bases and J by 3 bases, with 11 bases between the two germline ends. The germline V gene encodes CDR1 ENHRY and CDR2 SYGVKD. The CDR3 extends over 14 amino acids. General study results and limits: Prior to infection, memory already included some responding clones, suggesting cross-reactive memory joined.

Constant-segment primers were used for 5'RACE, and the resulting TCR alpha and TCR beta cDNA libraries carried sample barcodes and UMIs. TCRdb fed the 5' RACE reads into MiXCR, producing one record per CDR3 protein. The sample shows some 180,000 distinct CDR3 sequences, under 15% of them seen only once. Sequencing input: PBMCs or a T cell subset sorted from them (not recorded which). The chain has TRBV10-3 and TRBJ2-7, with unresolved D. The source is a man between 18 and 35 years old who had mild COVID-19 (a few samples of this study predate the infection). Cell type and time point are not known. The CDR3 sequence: CAISEPDVDYEQYF. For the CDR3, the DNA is TGTGCCATCAGTGAGCCGGACGTTGACTACGAGCAGTACTTC.